The table lists the clone carrying this T cell receptor beta chain with a count of one. This entry belongs to a study of patients and donors after allogeneic stem cell transplantation. Each CDR3 protein gets one entry after TCRdb re-called the RT-PCR reads with MiXCR. The table records roughly 200,000 distinct CDR3 sequences, 41% of them present only once. With 4 bases removed from V and 6 bases from J, the gap between germline ends came to 12 bases. Germline V gives CDR1 ENHRY, CDR2 SYGVKD. The CDR3 is 13 residues long. The chain employs TRBV10-3 and TRBJ1-2; TRBD1 might be the D (5 bases). The source material was blood, either unsorted or a sorted T cell fraction (not recorded which). The clonotype originates from a human donor who was either an allogeneic HSCT recipient or a stem cell or donor lymphocyte infusion donor (not recorded which). It is not recorded whose cells these are; they may come from a transplant donor. CDR3 residues: CAISVPGQDGYTF. CDR3 in DNA: TGTGCCATCAGTGTACCGGGGCAGGATGGCTACACCTTC.